This TCR beta chain is from a study of T-cell memory formation after mild COVID-19. Study as a whole: Largely donor-specific sequence clusters came from two donors. Findings of the study overall: There was no confirmation that second-wave clones peaking on day 37 were SARS-CoV-2 specific. Contracting clones from day 15 to 85 showed balanced CD4/CD8; later expanders favored CD4+. CD4+ contracting clones were found mainly in CM and EM, and CD8+ ones in EMRA.

Germline assignment: CDR1 SGDLS and CDR2 YYNGEE. V lost 4 bases and J lost 4, with 19 bases in between. This CDR3 region has 16 residues. Remarks on this clonotype: As yet, its antigen is unknown.

TCRdb re-analysed the 5' RACE reads in MiXCR, keeping a single row per CDR3 protein. Seen here are 300,000 to 400,000 distinct CDR3 sequences, approximately 13% observed once, and the top ten hold roughly a fifth. The sample taken for sequencing was PBMCs or a T cell subset sorted from them (not recorded which). The chain carries TRBV9 and TRBJ2-3, with D maybe TRBD2 (5 bases). The clonotype comes from a man aged 18 to 30 who had mild COVID-19 (a few samples of this study predate the infection). Cell type and time point are not known. The CDR3 loop is CASSKGVTGGSDTQYF. CDR3 nucleotides: TGTGCCAGCAGCAAAGGCGTTACCGGAGGATCAGATACGCAGTATTTT.